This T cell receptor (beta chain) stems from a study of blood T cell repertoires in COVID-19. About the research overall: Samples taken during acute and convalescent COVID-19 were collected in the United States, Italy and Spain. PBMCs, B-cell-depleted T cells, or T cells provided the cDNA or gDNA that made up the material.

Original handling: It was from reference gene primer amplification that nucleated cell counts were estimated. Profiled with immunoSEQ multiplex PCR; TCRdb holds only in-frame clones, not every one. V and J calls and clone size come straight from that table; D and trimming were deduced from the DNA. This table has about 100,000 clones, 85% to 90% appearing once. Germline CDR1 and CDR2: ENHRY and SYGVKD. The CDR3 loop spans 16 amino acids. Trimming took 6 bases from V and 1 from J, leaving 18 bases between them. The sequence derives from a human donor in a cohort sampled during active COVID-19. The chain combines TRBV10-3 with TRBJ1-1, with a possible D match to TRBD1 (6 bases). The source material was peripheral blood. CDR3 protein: CAISDLNRVGNTEAFF. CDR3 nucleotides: TGTGCCATCAGCGATCTTAACAGGGTAGGGAACACTGAAGCTTTCTTT.